This T cell receptor (beta chain) was obtained from a study of blood T cell repertoires in COVID-19. Some clones are missing from TCRdb's copy, which holds only in-frame ones; the method was immunoSEQ multiplex PCR. This sample has about 130,000 clones; about 89% occur once, and the top ten carry more than 3.5%. Looked up from germline, CDR1 is SGHVS and CDR2 is FNYEAQ. The V and J ends lost 1 base and 0 bases respectively, with 15 bases between them. This CDR3 spans 18 amino acids. The receptor's source is a man in his 60s with COVID-19, enrolled during active disease. Input material: peripheral blood. The genes are TRBV7-6 and TRBJ2-2; D is possibly TRBD2 (7 bases). The CDR3 bases are TGTGCCAGCAGCTTAGTCGCGGGGGCCTTCGCGAACACCGGGGAGCTGTTTTTT. It translates to CASSLVAGAFANTGELFF.